Listed below are T cell receptor beta chains from one sample, sequenced in a study of OX40 agonist ivuxolimab in advanced cancers. The repertoire was sequenced with immunoSEQ multiplex PCR; TCRdb's copy has only in-frame clones and lacks some. The sample contains about 69,000 clones, 90% to 95% of which appear only once. Sample: CD4+ or CD8+ T cells sorted from blood, taken in a trial of the OX40 agonist ivuxolimab. The receptors here all came from an adult with an advanced solid tumor such as melanoma, head and neck, liver or kidney cancer. CDR3s include the opening cysteine and the closing phenylalanine or tryptophan. Fields, in order: V gene, J gene, D gene, clone size, CDR3 protein, CDR3 DNA. D genes are given only for firm matches. Part of the rows lack a size; the others show once, few, many or a class for expanded clones.

>TRBV19|TRBJ2-2|-|-
CASSIDRNTGELFF
TGTGCCAGTAGTATTGACAGGAACACCGGGGAGCTGTTTTTT
>TRBV4-3|TRBJ2-7|-|-
CASSQGSSTLYEQYF
TGCGCCAGCAGCCAAGGGTCTAGTACCCTCTACGAGCAGTACTTC
>TRBV5-4|TRBJ1-4|-|-
CASSLAPTGREKLFF
TGTGCCAGCAGCTTAGCCCCGACAGGCAGAGAAAAACTGTTTTTT
>TRBV6-5|TRBJ1-4|-|-
CASSYSQRTEKLFF
TGTGCCAGCAGTTACTCCCAGAGAACTGAAAAACTGTTTTTT
>TRBV28|TRBJ2-7|TRBD2|-
CASSLNGGRAFEQYF
TGTGCCAGCAGTTTAAATGGCGGGAGGGCCTTCGAGCAGTACTTC
>TRBV2|TRBJ2-3|TRBD1|-
CASSLVGQATTDTQYF
TGTGCCAGCAGTCTAGTGGGACAGGCCACCACAGATACGCAGTATTTT
>TRBV28|TRBJ1-4|-|-
CASTLLRGNEKLFF
TGTGCCAGCACCCTTTTAAGAGGGAACGAAAAACTGTTTTTT
>TRBV5-8|TRBJ2-7|-|-
CASSARQFVYEQYF
TGTGCCAGCAGCGCACGACAATTTGTATACGAGCAGTACTTC
>TRBV4-1|TRBJ2-3|-|-
CASSQEQADTQYF
TGCGCCAGCAGCCAGGAACAGGCGGATACGCAGTATTTT
>TRBV6-1|TRBJ2-7|TRBD1|-
CASSFGQGGLYEQYF
TGTGCCAGCAGTTTCGGACAGGGAGGTCTCTACGAGCAGTACTTC
>TRBV9|TRBJ2-2|TRBD2|-
CASSGLAGDPTGELFF
TGTGCCAGCAGCGGCCTAGCGGGAGACCCCACCGGGGAGCTGTTTTTT
>TRBV6-6|TRBJ1-5|-|-
CASSYEGHQHF
TGTGCCAGCAGTTACGAGGGACACCAGCATTTT
>TRBV6-5|TRBJ1-1|-|few
CASSYRGMTEAFF
TGTGCCAGCAGTTATCGAGGGATGACTGAAGCTTTCTTT
>TRBV29-1|TRBJ1-1|-|-
CSVEGTVMNTEAFF
TGCAGCGTTGAGGGGACGGTTATGAACACTGAAGCTTTCTTT
>TRBV7-9|TRBJ2-7|TRBD2|once
CASSLYGTSGRCSSYEQYF
TGTGCCAGCAGCTTATATGGGACTAGCGGGAGATGTAGCTCCTACGAGCAGTACTTC
>TRBV4-3|TRBJ2-7|-|once
CASSQTRHRTNYEQYF
TGCGCCAGCAGCCAAACCAGACATCGGACAAACTACGAGCAGTACTTC
>TRBV7-2|TRBJ1-2|-|-
CASSLDISGRYGYTF
TGTGCCAGCAGCCTTGATATTTCAGGGCGCTATGGCTACACCTTC
>TRBV27|TRBJ2-1|-|-
CASSWEGAFYNEQFF
TGTGCCAGCAGTTGGGAGGGGGCCTTCTACAATGAGCAGTTCTTC
>TRBV6-1|TRBJ2-1|-|-
CASSEALGANNEQFF
TGTGCCAGCAGTGAAGCCTTAGGGGCTAACAATGAGCAGTTCTTC
>TRBV15|TRBJ2-1|-|-
CATSRELLSSAYNEQFF
TGTGCCACCAGCAGAGAACTTTTAAGTTCTGCCTACAATGAGCAGTTCTTC
>TRBV5-1|TRBJ1-5|-|once
CASSAPLLFFRGSQPQHF
TGCGCCAGCAGCGCCCCCCTGTTGTTCTTTCGGGGGTCCCAGCCCCAGCATTTT
>TRBV7-6|TRBJ1-5|-|few
CASSSTTGDDQPQHF
TGTGCCAGCAGCTCCACGACAGGAGACGATCAGCCCCAGCATTTT
>TRBV6-5|TRBJ2-7|-|-
CASRLTSYEQYF
TGTGCCAGTAGACTTACGTCCTACGAGCAGTACTTC
>TRBV9|TRBJ1-2|-|few
CASSVVENYGYTF
TGTGCCAGCAGCGTAGTAGAGAACTATGGCTACACCTTC
>TRBV27|TRBJ2-1|-|-
CASSSDIGVSSYNEQFF
TGTGCCAGCAGTTCGGACATCGGGGTCAGCTCCTACAATGAGCAGTTCTTC
>TRBV15|TRBJ1-4|TRBD1|-
CATSSPATGVDEKLFF
TGTGCCACCAGCAGTCCTGCGACAGGGGTCGATGAAAAACTGTTTTTT
>TRBV2|TRBJ2-3|-|-
CARALDSTDTQYF
TGTGCCAGAGCGCTGGACAGCACAGATACGCAGTATTTT
>TRBV6-5|TRBJ2-7|-|-
CASSPPGAHSYEQYF
TGTGCCAGCAGCCCCCCGGGGGCTCACTCCTACGAGCAGTACTTC